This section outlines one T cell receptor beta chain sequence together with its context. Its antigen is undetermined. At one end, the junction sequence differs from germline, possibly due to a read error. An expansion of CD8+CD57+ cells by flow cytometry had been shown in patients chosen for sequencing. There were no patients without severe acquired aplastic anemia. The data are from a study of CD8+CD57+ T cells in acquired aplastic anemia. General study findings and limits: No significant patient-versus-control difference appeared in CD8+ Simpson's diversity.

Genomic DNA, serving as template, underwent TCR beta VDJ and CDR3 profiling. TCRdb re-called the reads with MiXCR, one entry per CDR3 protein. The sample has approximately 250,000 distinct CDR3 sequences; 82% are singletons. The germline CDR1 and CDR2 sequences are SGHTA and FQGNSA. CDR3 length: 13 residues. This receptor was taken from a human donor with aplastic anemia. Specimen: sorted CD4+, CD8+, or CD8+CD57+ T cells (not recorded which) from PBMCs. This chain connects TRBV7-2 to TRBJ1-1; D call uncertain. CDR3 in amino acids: CASSFGENIEAFF. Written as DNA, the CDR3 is TGTGCCAGCAGCTTCGGTGAGAACATTGAAGCTTTCTTT.